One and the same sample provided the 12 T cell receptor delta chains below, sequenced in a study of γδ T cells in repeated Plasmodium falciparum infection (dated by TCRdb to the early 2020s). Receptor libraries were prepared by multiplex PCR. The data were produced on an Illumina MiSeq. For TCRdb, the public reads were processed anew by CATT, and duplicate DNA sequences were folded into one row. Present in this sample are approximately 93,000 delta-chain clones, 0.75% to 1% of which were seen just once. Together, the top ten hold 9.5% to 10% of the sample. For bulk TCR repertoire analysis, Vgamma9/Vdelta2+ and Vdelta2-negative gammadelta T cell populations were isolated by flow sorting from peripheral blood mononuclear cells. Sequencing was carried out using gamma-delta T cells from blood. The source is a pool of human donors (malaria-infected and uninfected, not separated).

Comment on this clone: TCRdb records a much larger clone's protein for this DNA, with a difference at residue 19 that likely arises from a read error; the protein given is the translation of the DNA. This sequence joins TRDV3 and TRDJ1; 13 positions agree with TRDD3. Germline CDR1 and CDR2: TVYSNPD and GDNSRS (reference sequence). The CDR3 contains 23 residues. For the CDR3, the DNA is TGTGCCTTCCCCACCGGGTTCCCGAGGCCCCACTGGGGGATACGCTCGTACACCGGTAAACTCATCTTT. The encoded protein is CAFPTGFPRPHWGIRSYTGKLIF.

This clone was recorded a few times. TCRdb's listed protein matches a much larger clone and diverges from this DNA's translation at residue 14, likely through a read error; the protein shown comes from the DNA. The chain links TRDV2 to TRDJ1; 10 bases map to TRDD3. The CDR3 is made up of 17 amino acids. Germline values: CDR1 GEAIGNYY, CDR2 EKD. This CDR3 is CACDTLATPMGDTELIF. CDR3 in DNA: TGTGCCTGCGACACTCTGGCAACCCCAATGGGGGATACTGAACTCATCTTT.

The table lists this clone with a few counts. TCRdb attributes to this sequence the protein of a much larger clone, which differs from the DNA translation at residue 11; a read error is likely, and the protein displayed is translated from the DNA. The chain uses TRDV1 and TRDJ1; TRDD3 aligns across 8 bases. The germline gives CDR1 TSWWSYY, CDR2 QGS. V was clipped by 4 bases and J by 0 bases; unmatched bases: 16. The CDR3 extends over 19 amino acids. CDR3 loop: CALGVTTTGIPLYTDKLIF. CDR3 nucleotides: TGTGCTCTTGGGGTTACTACCACGGGGATACCTCTGTACACCGATAAACTCATCTTT.

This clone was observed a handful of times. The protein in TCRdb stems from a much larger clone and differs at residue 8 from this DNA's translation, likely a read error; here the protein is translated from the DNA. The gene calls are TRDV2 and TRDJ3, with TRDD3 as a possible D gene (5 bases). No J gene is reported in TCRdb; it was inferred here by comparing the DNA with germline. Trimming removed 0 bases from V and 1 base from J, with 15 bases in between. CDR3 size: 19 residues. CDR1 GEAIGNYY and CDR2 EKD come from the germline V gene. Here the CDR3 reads CACDTGGMRGSWDTRQMFF. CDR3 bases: TGTGCCTGTGACACCGGCGGGATGCGGGGATCCTGGGACACCCGACAGATGTTTTTC.

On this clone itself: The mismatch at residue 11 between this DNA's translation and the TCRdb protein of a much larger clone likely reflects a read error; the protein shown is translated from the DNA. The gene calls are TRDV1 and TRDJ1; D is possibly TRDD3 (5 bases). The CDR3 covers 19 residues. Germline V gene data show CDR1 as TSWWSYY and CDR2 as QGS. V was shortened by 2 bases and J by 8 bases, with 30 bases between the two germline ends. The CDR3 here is CALGEWGLLSGTSTNKLIF. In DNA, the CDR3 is TGTGCTCTTGGGGAATGGGGTTTACTTTCGGGTACTTCAACTAACAAACTCATCTTT.

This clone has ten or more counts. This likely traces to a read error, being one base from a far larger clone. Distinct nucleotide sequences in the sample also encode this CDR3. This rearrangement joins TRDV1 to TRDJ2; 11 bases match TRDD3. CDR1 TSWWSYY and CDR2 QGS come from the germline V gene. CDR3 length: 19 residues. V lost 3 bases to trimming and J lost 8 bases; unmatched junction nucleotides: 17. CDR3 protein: CALGDYSFWGIPTTAQLFF. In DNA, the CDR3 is TGTGCTCTTGGGGATTATTCCTTCTGGGGGATACCAACTACGGCACAACTCTTCTTT.

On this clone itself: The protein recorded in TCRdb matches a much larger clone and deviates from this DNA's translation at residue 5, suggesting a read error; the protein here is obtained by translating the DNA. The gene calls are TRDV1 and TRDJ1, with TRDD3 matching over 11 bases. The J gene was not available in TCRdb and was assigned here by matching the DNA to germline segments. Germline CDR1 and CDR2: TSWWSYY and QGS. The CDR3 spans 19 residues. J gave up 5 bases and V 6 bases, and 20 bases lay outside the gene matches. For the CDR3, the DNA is TGTGCTCTTGGTCGCAGCTTCCTACTTTTACTGGGGGATAAAGATAAACTCATCTTT. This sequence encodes CALGRSFLLLLGDKDKLIF.

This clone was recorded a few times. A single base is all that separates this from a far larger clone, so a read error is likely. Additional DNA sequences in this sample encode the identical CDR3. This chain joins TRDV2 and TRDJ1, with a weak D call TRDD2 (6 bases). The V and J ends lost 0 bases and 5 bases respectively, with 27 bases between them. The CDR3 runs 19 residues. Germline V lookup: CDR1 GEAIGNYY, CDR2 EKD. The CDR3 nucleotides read TGTGCCTGTGACACCCTCCGAGGGGGCCCTTCTCCTACGATGGATAAACTCATCTTT. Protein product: CACDTLRGGPSPTMDKLIF.

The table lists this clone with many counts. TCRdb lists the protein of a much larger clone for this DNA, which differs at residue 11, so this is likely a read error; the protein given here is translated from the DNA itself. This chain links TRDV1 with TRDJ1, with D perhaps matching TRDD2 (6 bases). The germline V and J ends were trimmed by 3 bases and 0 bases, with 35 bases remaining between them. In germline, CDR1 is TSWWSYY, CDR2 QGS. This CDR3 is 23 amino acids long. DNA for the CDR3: TGTGCTCTTGGGGATCACATCCCTGTAGTGCTACCGGGGGTCCTACCGTACACCGATAAACTCATCTTT. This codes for CALGDHIPVVLPGVLPYTDKLIF.

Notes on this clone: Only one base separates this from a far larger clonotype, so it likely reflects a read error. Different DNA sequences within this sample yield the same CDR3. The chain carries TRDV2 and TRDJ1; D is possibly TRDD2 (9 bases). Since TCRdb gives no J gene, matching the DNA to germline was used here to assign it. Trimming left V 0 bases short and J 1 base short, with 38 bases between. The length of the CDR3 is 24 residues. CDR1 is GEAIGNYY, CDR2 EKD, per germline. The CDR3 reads CACDTVKLGLPTGTGGSLTDKLIF. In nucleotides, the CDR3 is TGTGCCTGTGACACCGTGAAGCTCGGCCTTCCTACAGGTACTGGGGGTTCTCTCACCGATAAACTCATCTTT.

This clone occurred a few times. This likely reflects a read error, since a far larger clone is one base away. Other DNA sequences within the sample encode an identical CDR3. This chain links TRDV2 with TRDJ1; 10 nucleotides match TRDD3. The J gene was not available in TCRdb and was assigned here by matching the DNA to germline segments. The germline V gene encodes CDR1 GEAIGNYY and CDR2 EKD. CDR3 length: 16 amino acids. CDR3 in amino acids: CACDTGGYGYTDKLIF. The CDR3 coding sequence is TGCGCCTGTGACACCGGGGGATACGGCTACACCGATAAACTCATCTTT.

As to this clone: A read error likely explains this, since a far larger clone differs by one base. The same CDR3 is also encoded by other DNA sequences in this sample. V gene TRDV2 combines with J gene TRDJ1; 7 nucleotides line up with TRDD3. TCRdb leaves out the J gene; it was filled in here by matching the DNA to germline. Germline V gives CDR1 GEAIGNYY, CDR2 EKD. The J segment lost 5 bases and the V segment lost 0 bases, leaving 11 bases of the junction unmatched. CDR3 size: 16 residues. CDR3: CACDTLGISLTDKLIF. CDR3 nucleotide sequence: TGTGCCTGTGACACCTTGGGGATATCTCTCACTGATAAACTCATCTTT.